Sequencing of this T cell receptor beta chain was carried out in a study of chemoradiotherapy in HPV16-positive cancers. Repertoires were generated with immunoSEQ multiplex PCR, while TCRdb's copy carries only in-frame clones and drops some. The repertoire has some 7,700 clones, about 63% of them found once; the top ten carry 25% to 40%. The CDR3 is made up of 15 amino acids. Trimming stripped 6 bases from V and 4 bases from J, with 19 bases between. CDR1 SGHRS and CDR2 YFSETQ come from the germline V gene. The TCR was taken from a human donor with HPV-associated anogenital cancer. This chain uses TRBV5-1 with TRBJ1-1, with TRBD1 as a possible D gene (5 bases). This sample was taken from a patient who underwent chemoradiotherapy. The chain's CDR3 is CASTETGSGGTEAFF. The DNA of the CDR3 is TGCGCCAGCACCGAAACCGGCAGTGGGGGCACTGAAGCTTTCTTT.